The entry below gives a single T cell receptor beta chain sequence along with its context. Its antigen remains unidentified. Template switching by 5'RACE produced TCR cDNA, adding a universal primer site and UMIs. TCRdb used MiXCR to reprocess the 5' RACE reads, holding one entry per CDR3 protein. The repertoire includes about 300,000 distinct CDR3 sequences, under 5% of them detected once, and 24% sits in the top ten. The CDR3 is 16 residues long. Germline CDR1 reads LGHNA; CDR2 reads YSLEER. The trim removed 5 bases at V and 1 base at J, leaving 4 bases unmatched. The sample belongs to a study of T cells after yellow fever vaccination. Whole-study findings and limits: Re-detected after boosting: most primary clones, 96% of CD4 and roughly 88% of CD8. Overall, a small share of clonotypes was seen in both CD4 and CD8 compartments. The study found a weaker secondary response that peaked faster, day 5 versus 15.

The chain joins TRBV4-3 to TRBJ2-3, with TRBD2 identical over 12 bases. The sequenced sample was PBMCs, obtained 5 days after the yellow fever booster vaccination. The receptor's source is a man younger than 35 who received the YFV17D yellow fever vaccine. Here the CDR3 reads CASSVGTSGRTDTQYF. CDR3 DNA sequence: TGCGCCAGCAGCGTCGGGACTAGCGGGCGCACAGATACGCAGTATTTT.